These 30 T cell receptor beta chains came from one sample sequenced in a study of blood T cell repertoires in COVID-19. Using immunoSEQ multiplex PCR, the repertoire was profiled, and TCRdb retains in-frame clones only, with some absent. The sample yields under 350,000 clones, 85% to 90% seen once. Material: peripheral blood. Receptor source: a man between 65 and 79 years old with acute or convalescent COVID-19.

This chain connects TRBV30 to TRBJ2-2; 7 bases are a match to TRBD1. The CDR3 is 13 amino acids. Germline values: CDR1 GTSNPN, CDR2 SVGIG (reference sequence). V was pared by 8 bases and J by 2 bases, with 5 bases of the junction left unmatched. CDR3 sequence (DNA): TGTGCCCAAGACAGGGTCAACACCGGGGAGCTGTTTTTT. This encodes CAQDRVNTGELFF. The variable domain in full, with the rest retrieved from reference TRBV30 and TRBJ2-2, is SQTIHQWPATLVQPVGSPLSLECTVEGTSNPNLYWYRQAAGRGLQLLFYSVGIGQISSEVPQNLSASRPQDRQFILSSKKLLLSDSGFYLCAQDRVNTGELFFGEGSRLTVL.

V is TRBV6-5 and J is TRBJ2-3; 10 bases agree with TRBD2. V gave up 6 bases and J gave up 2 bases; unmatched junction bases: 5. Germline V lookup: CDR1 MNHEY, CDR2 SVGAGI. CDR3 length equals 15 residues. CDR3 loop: CASSGAGGPTDTQYF. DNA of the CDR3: TGTGCCAGCAGCGGAGCGGGAGGGCCCACAGATACGCAGTATTTT.

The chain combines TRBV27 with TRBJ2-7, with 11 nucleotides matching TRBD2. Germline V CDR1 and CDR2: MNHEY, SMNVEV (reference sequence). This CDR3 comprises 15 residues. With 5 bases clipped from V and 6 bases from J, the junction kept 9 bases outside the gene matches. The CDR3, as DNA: TGTGCCAGCAGTCTCCGACTAGCGGGATCGCCCGAGCAGTACTTC. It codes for CASSLRLAGSPEQYF.

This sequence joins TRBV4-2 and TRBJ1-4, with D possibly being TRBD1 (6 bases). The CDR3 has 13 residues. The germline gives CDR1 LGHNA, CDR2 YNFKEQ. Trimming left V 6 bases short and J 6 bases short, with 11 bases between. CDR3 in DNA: TGTGCCAGCAGTAAGGACAGAGATGAAAAACTGTTTTTT. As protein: CASSKDRDEKLFF.

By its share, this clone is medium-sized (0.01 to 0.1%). CDR3 DNA: TGTGCCAGCAGTCGACCGGGACAGCCAAGGGGCTACACCTTC. Its protein product is CASSRPGQPRGYTF. The V call is TRBV2, the J call TRBJ1-2; 7 bases fit TRBD1. This CDR3 region has 14 residues. From germline, CDR1 is SNHLY and CDR2 FYNNEI. With V trimmed by 5 bases and J by 8 bases, 11 bases remained unmatched.

The CDR3 region has the DNA TGTGCCAGCAGCTTCGGGGACACCCCCTACAATGAGCAGTTCTTC. Amino acids: CASSFGDTPYNEQFF. The chain links TRBV7-9 to TRBJ2-1; D is perhaps TRBD1 (6 bases). Germline values: CDR1 SEHNR, CDR2 FQNEAQ (reference sequence). This CDR3 comprises 15 residues. The V end lost 3 bases, the J end lost 2 bases, and 11 bases lay between the germline ends.

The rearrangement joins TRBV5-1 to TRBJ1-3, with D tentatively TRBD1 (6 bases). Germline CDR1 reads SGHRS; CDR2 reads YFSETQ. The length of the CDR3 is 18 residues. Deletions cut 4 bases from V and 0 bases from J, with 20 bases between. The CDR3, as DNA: TGCGCCAGCAGCGCTATCCCATTCACAGGGTTCTCTGGAAACACCATATATTTT. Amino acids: CASSAIPFTGFSGNTIYF.

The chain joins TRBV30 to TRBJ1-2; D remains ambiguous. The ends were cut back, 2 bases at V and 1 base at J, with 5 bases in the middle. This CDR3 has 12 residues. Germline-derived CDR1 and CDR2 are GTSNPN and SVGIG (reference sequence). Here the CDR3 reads CAWSWLNYGYTF. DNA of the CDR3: TGTGCCTGGAGTTGGCTTAACTATGGCTACACCTTC. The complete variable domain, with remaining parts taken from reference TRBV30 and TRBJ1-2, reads SQTIHQWPATLVQPVGSPLSLECTVEGTSNPNLYWYRQAAGRGLQLLFYSVGIGQISSEVPQNLSASRPQDRQFILSSKKLLLSDSGFYLCAWSWLNYGYTFGSGTRLTVV.

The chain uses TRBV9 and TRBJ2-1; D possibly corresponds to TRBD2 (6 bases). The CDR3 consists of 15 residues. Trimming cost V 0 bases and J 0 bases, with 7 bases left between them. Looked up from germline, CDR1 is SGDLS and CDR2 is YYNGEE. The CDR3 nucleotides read TGTGCCAGCAGCGTAGACGGGGGCTCCTACAATGAGCAGTTCTTC. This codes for CASSVDGGSYNEQFF.

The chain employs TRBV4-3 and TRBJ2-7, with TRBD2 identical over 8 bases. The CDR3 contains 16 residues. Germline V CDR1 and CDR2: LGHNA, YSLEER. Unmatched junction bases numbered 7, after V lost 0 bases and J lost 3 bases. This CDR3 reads CASSQEGSGSGYEQYF. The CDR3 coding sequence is TGCGCCAGCAGCCAAGAAGGAAGCGGGAGCGGCTACGAGCAGTACTTC.

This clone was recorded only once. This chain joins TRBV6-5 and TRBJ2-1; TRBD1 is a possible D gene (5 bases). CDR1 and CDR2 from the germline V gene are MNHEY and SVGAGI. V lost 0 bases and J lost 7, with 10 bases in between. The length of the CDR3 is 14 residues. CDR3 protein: CASSYSTALNEQFF. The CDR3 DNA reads TGTGCCAGCAGTTACTCGACAGCGCTGAATGAGCAGTTCTTC.

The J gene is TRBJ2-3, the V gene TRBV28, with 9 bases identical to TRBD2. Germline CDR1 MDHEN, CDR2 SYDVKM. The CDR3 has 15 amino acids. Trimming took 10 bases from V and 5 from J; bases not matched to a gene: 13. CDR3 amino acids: CAIYGGGALIDTQYF. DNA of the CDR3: TGTGCCATCTACGGCGGGGGGGCCTTAATAGATACGCAGTATTTT.

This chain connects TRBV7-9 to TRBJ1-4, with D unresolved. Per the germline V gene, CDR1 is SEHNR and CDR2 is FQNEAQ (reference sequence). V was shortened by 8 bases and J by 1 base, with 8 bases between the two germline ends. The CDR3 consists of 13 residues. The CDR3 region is CASETGTNEKLFF. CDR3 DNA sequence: TGTGCCAGCGAAACGGGAACTAATGAAAAACTGTTTTTT.

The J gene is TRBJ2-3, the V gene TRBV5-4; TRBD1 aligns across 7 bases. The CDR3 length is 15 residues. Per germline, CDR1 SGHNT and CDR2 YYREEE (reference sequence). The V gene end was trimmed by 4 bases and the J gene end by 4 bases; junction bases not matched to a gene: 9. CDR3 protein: CASSRRDSLADTQYF. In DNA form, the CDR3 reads TGTGCCAGCAGCCGCCGGGACAGCCTCGCAGATACGCAGTATTTT.

The CDR3 is CASSLRSTLKTLYGYTF. As DNA, the CDR3 is TGTGCCAGCAGTTTAAGGTCGACCCTTAAGACTCTCTATGGCTACACCTTC. This sequence joins TRBV28 and TRBJ1-2; D gene unclear. The CDR3 length is 17 residues. V was cut by 2 bases and J by 4 bases, with 20 bases left in between. CDR1 is MDHEN and CDR2 is SYDVKM in the germline V gene.

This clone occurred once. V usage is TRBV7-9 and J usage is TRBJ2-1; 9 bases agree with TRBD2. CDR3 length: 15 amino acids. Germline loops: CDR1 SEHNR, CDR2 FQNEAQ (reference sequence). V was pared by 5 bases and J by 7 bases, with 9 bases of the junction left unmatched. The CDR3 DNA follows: TGTGCCAGCAGCCAAACTAGCGGGCGAAGTAATGAGCAGTTCTTC. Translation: CASSQTSGRSNEQFF.

CDR3 amino acids: CASSFGVAGGNLPSSYNEQFF. The DNA of the CDR3 is TGTGCCAGCAGTTTCGGGGTAGCGGGGGGGAATTTGCCTAGCTCCTACAATGAGCAGTTCTTC. The chain recombines TRBV27 with TRBJ2-1, with 11 bases fitting TRBD2. CDR1 and CDR2 from the germline V gene are MNHEY and SMNVEV (reference sequence). The V segment lost 3 bases and the J segment 0 bases; nucleotides outside the gene matches: 16. The CDR3 covers 21 residues.

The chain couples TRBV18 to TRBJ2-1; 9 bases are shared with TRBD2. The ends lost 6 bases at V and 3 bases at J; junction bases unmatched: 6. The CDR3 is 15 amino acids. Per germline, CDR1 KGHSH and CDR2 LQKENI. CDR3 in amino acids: CASSPTSGYYNEQFF. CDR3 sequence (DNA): TGTGCCAGCTCGCCCACTAGCGGGTACTACAATGAGCAGTTCTTC.

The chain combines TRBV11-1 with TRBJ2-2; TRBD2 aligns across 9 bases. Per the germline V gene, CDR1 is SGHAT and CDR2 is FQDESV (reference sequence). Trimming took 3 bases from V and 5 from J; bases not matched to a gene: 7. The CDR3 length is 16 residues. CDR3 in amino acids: CASSFAGGAKTGELFF. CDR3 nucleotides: TGTGCCAGCAGCTTCGCGGGGGGGGCAAAGACCGGGGAGCTGTTTTTT.

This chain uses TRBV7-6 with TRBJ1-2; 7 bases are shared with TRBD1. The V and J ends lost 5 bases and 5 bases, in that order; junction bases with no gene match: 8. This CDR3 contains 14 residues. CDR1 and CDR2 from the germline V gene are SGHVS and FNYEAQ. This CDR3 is CASSTGQTPYGYTF. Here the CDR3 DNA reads TGTGCCAGCAGCACGGGACAGACTCCTTATGGCTACACCTTC.

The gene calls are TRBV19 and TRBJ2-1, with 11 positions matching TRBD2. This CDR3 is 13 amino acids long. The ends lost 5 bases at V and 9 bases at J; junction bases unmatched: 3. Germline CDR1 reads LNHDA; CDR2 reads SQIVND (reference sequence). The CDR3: CASSGLAGGEQFF. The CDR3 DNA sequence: TGTGCCAGTAGTGGACTAGCGGGCGGTGAGCAGTTCTTC.

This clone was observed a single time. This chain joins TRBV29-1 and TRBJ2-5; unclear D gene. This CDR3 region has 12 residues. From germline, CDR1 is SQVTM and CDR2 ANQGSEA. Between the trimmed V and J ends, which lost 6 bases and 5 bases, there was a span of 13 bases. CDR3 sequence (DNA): TGCAGCGTGAGTCAGGCACTGGAGACCCAGTACTTC. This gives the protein CSVSQALETQYF.

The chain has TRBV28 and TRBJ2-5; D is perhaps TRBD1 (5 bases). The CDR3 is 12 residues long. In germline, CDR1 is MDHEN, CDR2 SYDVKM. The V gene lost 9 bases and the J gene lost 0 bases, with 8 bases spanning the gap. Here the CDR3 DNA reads TGTGCCAGTCACAGGTACCAAGAGACCCAGTACTTC. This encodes CASHRYQETQYF.

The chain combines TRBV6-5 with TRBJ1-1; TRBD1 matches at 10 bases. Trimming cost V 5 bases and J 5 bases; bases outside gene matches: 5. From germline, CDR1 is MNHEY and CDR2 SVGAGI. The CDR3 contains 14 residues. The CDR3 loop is CASSLGQGVTEAFF. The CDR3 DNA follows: TGTGCCAGCAGTCTTGGACAGGGGGTAACTGAAGCTTTCTTT.

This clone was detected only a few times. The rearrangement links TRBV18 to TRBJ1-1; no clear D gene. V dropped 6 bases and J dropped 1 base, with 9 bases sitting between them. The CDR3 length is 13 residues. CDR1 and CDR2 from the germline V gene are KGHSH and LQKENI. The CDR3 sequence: CASSKQQNTEAFF. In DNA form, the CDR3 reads TGTGCCAGCTCGAAACAGCAGAACACTGAAGCTTTCTTT.

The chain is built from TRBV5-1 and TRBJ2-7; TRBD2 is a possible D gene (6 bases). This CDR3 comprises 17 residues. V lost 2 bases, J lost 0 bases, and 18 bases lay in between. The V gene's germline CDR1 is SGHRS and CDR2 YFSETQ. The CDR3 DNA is TGCGCCAGCAGCTTTGGGGCCTCGGGAGAATACTCCTACGAGCAGTACTTC. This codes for CASSFGASGEYSYEQYF.

CDR3 DNA: TGTGCCAGCAGTTACCGGGCGGGAGGATCGAGCTCCTACAATGAGCAGTTCTTC. It encodes CASSYRAGGSSSYNEQFF. The chain employs TRBV27 and TRBJ2-1; TRBD2 matches 8 bases. V lost 4 bases to trimming and J lost 0 bases; unmatched junction nucleotides: 11. This CDR3 spans 18 amino acids. Germline V CDR1 and CDR2: MNHEY, SMNVEV (reference sequence).

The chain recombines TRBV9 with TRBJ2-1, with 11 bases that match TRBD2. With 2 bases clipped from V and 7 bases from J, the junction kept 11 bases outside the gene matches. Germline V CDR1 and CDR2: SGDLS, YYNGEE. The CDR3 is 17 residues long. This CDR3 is CASSVKSGLADLNEQFF. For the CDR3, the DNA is TGTGCCAGCAGCGTTAAATCGGGACTAGCGGACCTAAATGAGCAGTTCTTC.

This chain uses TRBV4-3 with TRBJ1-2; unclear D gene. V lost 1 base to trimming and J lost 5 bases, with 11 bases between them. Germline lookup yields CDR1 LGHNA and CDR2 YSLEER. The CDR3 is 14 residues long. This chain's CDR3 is CASSQVTANYGYTF. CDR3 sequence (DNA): TGCGCCAGCAGCCAAGTTACTGCCAATTATGGCTACACCTTC.

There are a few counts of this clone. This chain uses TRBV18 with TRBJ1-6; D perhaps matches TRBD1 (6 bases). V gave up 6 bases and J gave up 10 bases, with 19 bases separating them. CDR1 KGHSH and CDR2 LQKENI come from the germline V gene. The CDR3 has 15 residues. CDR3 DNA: TGTGCCAGCTCGCTCGAACAGGGATCGGAATCACCCCTCCACTTT. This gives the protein CASSLEQGSESPLHF.